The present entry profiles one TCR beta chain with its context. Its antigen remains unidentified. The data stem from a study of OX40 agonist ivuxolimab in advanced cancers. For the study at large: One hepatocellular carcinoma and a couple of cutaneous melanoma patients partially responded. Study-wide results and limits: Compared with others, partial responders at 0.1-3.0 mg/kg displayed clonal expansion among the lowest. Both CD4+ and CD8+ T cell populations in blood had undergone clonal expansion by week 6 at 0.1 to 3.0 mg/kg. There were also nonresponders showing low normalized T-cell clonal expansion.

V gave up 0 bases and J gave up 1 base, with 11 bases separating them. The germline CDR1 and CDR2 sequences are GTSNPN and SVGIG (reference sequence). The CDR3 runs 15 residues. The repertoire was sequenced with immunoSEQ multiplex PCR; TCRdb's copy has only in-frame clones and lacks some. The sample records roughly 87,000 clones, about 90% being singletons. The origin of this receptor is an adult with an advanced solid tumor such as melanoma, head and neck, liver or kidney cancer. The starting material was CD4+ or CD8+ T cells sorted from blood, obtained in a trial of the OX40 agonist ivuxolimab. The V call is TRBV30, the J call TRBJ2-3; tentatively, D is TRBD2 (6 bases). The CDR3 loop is CAWSVPREGTDTQYF. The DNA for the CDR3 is TGTGCCTGGAGTGTACCCAGGGAGGGCACAGATACGCAGTATTTT. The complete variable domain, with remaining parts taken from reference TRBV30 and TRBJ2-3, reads SQTIHQWPATLVQPVGSPLSLECTVEGTSNPNLYWYRQAAGRGLQLLFYSVGIGQISSEVPQNLSASRPQDRQFILSSKKLLLSDSGFYLCAWSVPREGTDTQYFGPGTRLTVL.